This section outlines one T cell receptor (beta chain) sequence together with its context. Its antigen is undetermined. The data belong to a study of cytomegalovirus exposure and HLA in healthy donors. Study-wide points: With later analysis, a missense DCLRE1C variant became linked to TCR beta V- and J-gene trimming. Further analysis was carried out later, and it showed several of the most significant clusters appearing linked to common viral pathogens.

The CDR3 is 14 amino acids. From germline, CDR1 is MNHEY and CDR2 SMNVEV (reference sequence). With 60 Vbeta and 13 Jbeta primers, the PCR was carried out. Original methodology: An analysis that came later counted 80 million or so unique TCR beta chains, approximately 12 million shared. The repertoire was sequenced with immunoSEQ multiplex PCR; TCRdb's copy has only in-frame clones and lacks some. V and J calls and clone size are given by that table; D and trimming were obtained from the DNA. The data show over 150,000 clones, around 82% seen once. This receptor was identified in a boy aged 2 to 10 in good health and CMV-seronegative. This chain joins TRBV27 and TRBJ2-5, with D tentatively TRBD1 (6 bases). The J call may be faulty, since TRBJ2-7 better matches the DNA end. Sequences were obtained from PBMCs. Here the CDR3 reads CASSSGTSSYEQYF. CDR3 sequence (DNA): TGTGCCAGCAGTTCCGGGACATCCTCCTACGAGCAGTACTTC.